Shown below are 13 T cell receptor beta chains from a single sample sequenced in a study of blood T cell repertoires in COVID-19 (dated by TCRdb to 2018 to 2020). The library was generated by the immunoSEQ multiplex PCR assay. What TCRdb holds here is the immuneACCESS table cut down to in-frame rearrangements. Part of the clones is not present; checked against another copy, under half of the missing clones reflect an unresolved V gene, and the others are unexplained. For this sample there are 80,000 to 100,000 clones; 80% appear just once. Jointly, the top ten make up roughly 15% of the sample. The sample was peripheral blood. The receptors were sampled from a woman at least 80 years old with active or convalescent COVID-19.

This rearrangement joins TRBV7-3 to TRBJ2-1, with 13 bases aligning to TRBD2. Germline-derived CDR1 and CDR2 are SGHTA and FQGTGA. The CDR3 has 15 residues. J gave up 4 bases and V 5 bases, and 2 bases lay outside the gene matches. CDR3 loop: CASSKTSGGYNEQFF. As DNA, the CDR3 is TGTGCCAGCAGCAAGACTAGCGGGGGGTACAATGAGCAGTTCTTC.

The rearrangement uses TRBV7-9 and TRBJ1-2, with D perhaps matching TRBD1 (5 bases). Germline V gene sequence: CDR1 SEHNR, CDR2 FQNEAQ (reference sequence). The V end lost 5 bases, the J end lost 4 bases, and 14 bases lay between the germline ends. The CDR3 sequence is 14 residues long. The CDR3 DNA sequence: TGTGCCAGCAGCCCACCTGGGGCTCCCTATGGCTACACCTTC. Protein product: CASSPPGAPYGYTF.

This chain connects TRBV5-1 to TRBJ2-1, with a tentative D call TRBD1 (6 bases). Germline V gene lookup returns CDR1 SGHRS and CDR2 YFSETQ. This CDR3 contains 16 residues. V gave up 3 bases and J gave up 0 bases, with 13 bases separating them. Written as DNA, the CDR3 is TGCGCCAGCAGCTCCCAGGGGTTGGACTCCTACAATGAGCAGTTCTTC. Amino acids: CASSSQGLDSYNEQFF.

This clone came up a few times. CDR3 DNA sequence: TGTGCCAGCAGGGTAGGTGACAGGGGCTACGAGCAGTACTTC. It encodes CASRVGDRGYEQYF. The J gene is TRBJ2-7, the V gene TRBV28; 8 nucleotides match TRBD1. The V segment lost 6 bases and the J segment 3 bases; nucleotides outside the gene matches: 7. The CDR3 loop spans 14 amino acids. The germline V gene has CDR1 MDHEN and CDR2 SYDVKM.

This clone has a single count. This sequence joins TRBV7-8 and TRBJ1-6; TRBD1 is a possible D gene (6 bases). The CDR3 runs to 15 residues. Trimming removed 1 base at V and 5 bases at J, with 9 bases between. Germline assignment: CDR1 SGHVS and CDR2 FQNEAQ. CDR3 sequence (DNA): TGTGCCAGCAGCTTAGGACAGGCCGATAATTCACCCCTCCACTTT. As protein: CASSLGQADNSPLHF.

The chain links TRBV25-1 to TRBJ1-4, with D possibly being TRBD1 (5 bases). Germline V gene data show CDR1 as MGHDK and CDR2 as SYGVNS. The CDR3 loop spans 14 amino acids. V was trimmed by 5 bases and J by 8 bases, leaving 15 bases between them. In nucleotides, the CDR3 is TGTGCCAGCAGTCATAGGAGGGGCGGCGAAAAACTGTTTTTT. This translates into CASSHRRGGEKLFF.

This rearrangement joins TRBV27 to TRBJ2-1; 9 nucleotides line up with TRBD1. This CDR3 contains 15 residues. CDR1 and CDR2 (germline): MNHEY, SMNVEV (reference sequence). V gave up 7 bases and J gave up 0 bases; unmatched junction bases: 4. CDR3 coding DNA: TGTGCCAGCACATACAGGGGGCTCTCCTACAATGAGCAGTTCTTC. It specifies CASTYRGLSYNEQFF.

J is TRBJ2-2 and V is TRBV19; weak D call: TRBD2 (6 bases). CDR3 length: 17 amino acids. Germline V gene lookup returns CDR1 LNHDA and CDR2 SQIVND (reference sequence). Between the trimmed V and J ends, which lost 7 bases and 6 bases, there was a span of 24 bases. CDR3 sequence: CASKRDSGLGAPGELFF. The CDR3 bases are TGTGCCAGTAAAAGAGACAGCGGGCTAGGGGCTCCCGGGGAGCTGTTTTTT.

The J gene is TRBJ1-2, the V gene TRBV10-3, with 12 bases that match TRBD1. Germline V gives CDR1 ENHRY, CDR2 SYGVKD. Germline trimming cut 4 bases from V and 6 bases from J; bases unmatched to any gene: 9. The CDR3 spans 16 residues. The CDR3 loop is CAISGGDRGRNDGYTF. CDR3 DNA sequence: TGTGCCATCAGTGGGGGGGACAGGGGGCGAAATGATGGCTACACCTTC.

This clone was detected only a few times. The chain uses TRBV18 and TRBJ2-7, with 8 bases fitting TRBD2. Germline assignment: CDR1 KGHSH and CDR2 LQKENI. CDR3 size: 15 residues. J was trimmed by 6 bases and V by 2 bases; bases with no gene match: 9. Here the CDR3 reads CASSPSREGPVEQYF. The CDR3 DNA reads as TGTGCCAGCTCACCAAGCCGGGAGGGCCCGGTCGAGCAGTACTTC.

This chain connects TRBV7-6 to TRBJ1-2; 9 bases fit TRBD1. CDR3 length: 14 amino acids. Germline V gene sequence: CDR1 SGHVS, CDR2 FNYEAQ. Losses at the gene ends were 4 bases for V and 7 bases for J; bases not matched to a gene: 7. The CDR3 spells CASSSGQGLGGYTF. CDR3 nucleotides: TGTGCCAGCAGCTCCGGACAGGGGCTAGGTGGCTACACCTTC.

The chain recombines TRBV7-2 with TRBJ2-3; perhaps TRBD2 as D (6 bases). Per the germline V gene, CDR1 is SGHTA and CDR2 is FQGNSA. The CDR3 has 17 residues. V lost 0 bases and J 0 bases, leaving 13 bases between the germline ends. The CDR3, as DNA: TGTGCCAGCAGCTTAGCTAGTAGCGGCTACAGCACAGATACGCAGTATTTT. Translated: CASSLASSGYSTDTQYF.

The V gene is TRBV19, the J gene TRBJ1-4; tentative D call: TRBD1 (5 bases). The CDR3 sequence is 14 residues long. V was pared by 7 bases and J by 6 bases, with 15 bases between. The V gene's germline CDR1 is LNHDA and CDR2 SQIVND (reference sequence). The CDR3: CASTGTPGDEKLFF. The CDR3 coding sequence is TGTGCCAGTACTGGGACTCCTGGAGATGAAAAACTGTTTTTT.